This TCR beta chain was sequenced in a study of identical twins. This clonotype was detected once. Its target is unknown. The V end lost 6 bases, the J end lost 4 bases, and 18 bases lay between the germline ends. This CDR3 has 15 amino acids. Study-level results: Invariant cells of the MAIT and iNKT types might have partly distorted the zero-insertion analyses. Modelling approaches yielded underestimates of out-of-frame TCR alpha sharing between monozygotic twins.

Using its own MiXCR run on the 5' RACE reads, TCRdb lists one record per CDR3 protein. This table holds 1.5 million to 2 million distinct CDR3 sequences, roughly 35% found once. This chain links TRBV12-3 or TRBV12-4 with TRBJ1-2; a weak D match, TRBD1 (5 bases). Sequenced input: cord blood. The source of this sequence is a newborn girl in good health. The CDR3 sequence is CASSPSQGLVYGYTF. The CDR3 DNA is TGTGCCAGCAGCCCAAGTCAGGGACTAGTCTATGGCTACACCTTC.